Listed below are T cell receptor beta chains from one sample, sequenced in a study of cytomegalovirus exposure and HLA in healthy donors. The repertoire was sequenced with immunoSEQ multiplex PCR; TCRdb's copy has only in-frame clones and lacks some. The sample carries over 100,000 clones, about 90% recorded once. The sample was PBMCs. These receptors originate from a woman between 18 and 29 years old in good health and CMV-seronegative. Both conserved end residues are part of each CDR3. A D gene is named only where the DNA matches it firmly. Clone size is shown for a subset of rows, as once, few, many or a class of expanded clone.

v_gene	abundance	d_gene	j_gene	CDR3nt	CDR3aa
TRBV29-1	.	.	TRBJ1-3	TGCAGCGTTGAAGGCCCAGGAGGCGTTGGAAACACCATATATTTT	CSVEGPGGVGNTIYF
TRBV7-8	.	.	TRBJ2-2	TGTGCCAGCAGCTTATCAGGGAACACCGGGGAGCTGTTTTTT	CASSLSGNTGELFF
TRBV13	few	.	TRBJ2-7	TGTGCCAGCAGCGACGGTTACAGGGTTGGCGAGCAGTACTTC	CASSDGYRVGEQYF
TRBV7-3	.	.	TRBJ2-3	TGTGCCAGCAGCACCCAGGGGGGAGGCACAGATACGCAGTATTTT	CASSTQGGGTDTQYF
TRBV4-1	.	TRBD2	TRBJ2-7	TGCGCCAGCAGCCAGCCGGGACTAGCTGGTTACGAGCAGTACTTC	CASSQPGLAGYEQYF
TRBV29-1	.	TRBD2	TRBJ2-1	TGCAGCGTTGACGCCGGACTAGCGGGAATCAGCTCCTACAATGAGCAGTTCTTC	CSVDAGLAGISSYNEQFF
TRBV30	.	TRBD1	TRBJ2-2	TGTGCCGGGACAGGGGGCGAGTCGGACACCGGGGAGCTGTTTTTT	CAGTGGESDTGELFF
TRBV7-9	.	TRBD1	TRBJ1-1	TGTGCCAGCAGTTTACAGGGGCGCGGCACTGAAGCTTTCTTT	CASSLQGRGTEAFF
TRBV5-8	once	.	TRBJ2-7	TGTGCCAGCAGCCTTGTGGTCAGAAACCGTCTCTCCTACGAGCAGTACTTC	CASSLVVRNRLSYEQYF
TRBV9	.	TRBD2	TRBJ2-7	TGTGCCAGCAGCTTGGGACTAGGAGACGAGCAGTACTTC	CASSLGLGDEQYF
TRBV2	.	TRBD1	TRBJ1-2	TGTGCCAGCACTTCGACTGTTACAGGGGCCCTCTATGGCTACACCTTC	CASTSTVTGALYGYTF
TRBV30	.	TRBD2	TRBJ2-1	TGTGCCTGGAAATGGCTAGCGGGAGCCAATGAGCAGTTCTTC	CAWKWLAGANEQFF
TRBV11-3	.	.	TRBJ2-3	TGTGCCAGCAGCTTGGGGCTCACAGATACGCAGTATTTT	CASSLGLTDTQYF
TRBV4-3	.	.	TRBJ2-1	TGCGCCAGCAGCCAAGGGATTGGGAGGATGGACAATGAGCAGTTCTTC	CASSQGIGRMDNEQFF
TRBV30	.	TRBD1	TRBJ1-2	TGTGCCTGGAGTGGACCCTCGTTCCGGGACAGGCATAACTATGGCTACACCTTC	CAWSGPSFRDRHNYGYTF
TRBV5-1	.	TRBD1	TRBJ1-4	TGCGCCAGCAGCTTTGGGACAGGCTCTAATGAAAAACTGTTTTTT	CASSFGTGSNEKLFF
TRBV30	.	.	TRBJ2-3	TGTGCCTGGAGTGGAGGACTTGCCCCGACAGATACGCAGTATTTT	CAWSGGLAPTDTQYF
TRBV27	.	.	TRBJ2-3	TGTGCCAGCAGTTATACAGGTACAGATACGCAGTATTTT	CASSYTGTDTQYF
TRBV15	.	.	TRBJ1-4	TGTGCCACCAGCAGGGGCCAGGGCGCGGTTGAAAAACTGTTTTTT	CATSRGQGAVEKLFF
TRBV28	once	TRBD1	TRBJ2-7	TGTGCCAGCAGTGGGCACAGGGGGCGAGCCTCCTACGAGCAGTACTTC	CASSGHRGRASYEQYF
TRBV7-3	.	TRBD1	TRBJ2-3	TGTGCCAGCAGCGAAGGGGGCAGAGTAACAGATACGCAGTATTTT	CASSEGGRVTDTQYF
TRBV27	once	TRBD1	TRBJ2-5	TGTGCCAGCGGTCCAGGGGACAGGGGGCTGGAGACCCAGTACTTC	CASGPGDRGLETQYF
TRBV12-5	.	.	TRBJ2-3	TGTGCTAGTGGTTTGGGACCCGGCAGGGGCGGGGATACGCAGTATTTT	CASGLGPGRGGDTQYF
TRBV7-9	.	TRBD2	TRBJ2-7	TGTGCCAGCAGCTCCCCGGGAGCGGGGAACTCCTACGAGCAGTACTTC	CASSSPGAGNSYEQYF
TRBV5-1	.	TRBD2	TRBJ2-3	TGCGCCAGCAGCTTGGGACTAGCGGGGGGTACAGATACGCAGTATTTT	CASSLGLAGGTDTQYF
TRBV5-4	.	.	TRBJ2-1	TGTGCCAGCATGTGGGACTCCCAAGGCGATGAGCAGTTCTTC	CASMWDSQGDEQFF
TRBV28	.	TRBD1	TRBJ1-1	TGTGCCAGCGGGCACCCGACAGGGTACTTGAACACTGAAGCTTTCTTT	CASGHPTGYLNTEAFF
TRBV7-2	.	.	TRBJ1-5	TGTGCCAGCAGCTTAGGGGGGGTCACATATCAGCCCCAGCATTTT	CASSLGGVTYQPQHF
TRBV18	.	.	TRBJ1-2	TGTGCCAGCTCACCTTCTATTCAGGATGGCTACACCTTC	CASSPSIQDGYTF
TRBV5-4	.	.	TRBJ1-2	TGTGCCAGCAGCTTGGACCTAACTCCAAAGACTTATGGCTACACCTTC	CASSLDLTPKTYGYTF
TRBV4-3	once	.	TRBJ1-4	TGCGCCAGCAGCCCGGGGAGGTTTGCAACTAATGAAAAACTGTTTTTT	CASSPGRFATNEKLFF
TRBV25-1	.	.	TRBJ2-3	TGTGCCAGCAGGCCAACAATCGGTCTAGCTCAGGGCACAGATACGCAGTATTTT	CASRPTIGLAQGTDTQYF
TRBV5-4	.	TRBD2	TRBJ2-5	TGTGCCAGCAGCGTCACCGGGACTAGTAAAGAGACCCAGTACTTC	CASSVTGTSKETQYF
TRBV4-3	.	.	TRBJ1-4	TGCGCCAGCAGCCAATACCCCACAGGGAGAGATGAAAAACTGTTTTTT	CASSQYPTGRDEKLFF
TRBV7-2	.	.	TRBJ2-3	TGTGCCAGCAGCGGCCGCTGGACTACTAGCACAGATACGCAGTATTTT	CASSGRWTTSTDTQYF
TRBV28	.	TRBD2	TRBJ2-7	TGTGCCAGCAGGTTCGGGAGGGCGGTTAACGAGCAGTACTTC	CASRFGRAVNEQYF